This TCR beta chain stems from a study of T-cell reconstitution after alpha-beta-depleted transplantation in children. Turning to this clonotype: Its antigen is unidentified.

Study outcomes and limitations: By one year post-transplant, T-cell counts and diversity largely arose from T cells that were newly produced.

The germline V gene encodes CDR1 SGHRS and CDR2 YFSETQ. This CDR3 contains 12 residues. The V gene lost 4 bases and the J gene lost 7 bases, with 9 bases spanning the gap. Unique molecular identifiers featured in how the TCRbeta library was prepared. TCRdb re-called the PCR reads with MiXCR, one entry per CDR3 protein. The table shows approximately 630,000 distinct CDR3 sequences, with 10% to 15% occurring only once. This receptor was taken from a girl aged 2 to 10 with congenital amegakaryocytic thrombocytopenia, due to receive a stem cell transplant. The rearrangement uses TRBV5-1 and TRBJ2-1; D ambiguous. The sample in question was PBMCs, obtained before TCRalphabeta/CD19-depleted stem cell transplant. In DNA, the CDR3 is TGCGCCAGCAGCCAGTATCCAAATGAGCAGTTCTTC. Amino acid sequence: CASSQYPNEQFF.